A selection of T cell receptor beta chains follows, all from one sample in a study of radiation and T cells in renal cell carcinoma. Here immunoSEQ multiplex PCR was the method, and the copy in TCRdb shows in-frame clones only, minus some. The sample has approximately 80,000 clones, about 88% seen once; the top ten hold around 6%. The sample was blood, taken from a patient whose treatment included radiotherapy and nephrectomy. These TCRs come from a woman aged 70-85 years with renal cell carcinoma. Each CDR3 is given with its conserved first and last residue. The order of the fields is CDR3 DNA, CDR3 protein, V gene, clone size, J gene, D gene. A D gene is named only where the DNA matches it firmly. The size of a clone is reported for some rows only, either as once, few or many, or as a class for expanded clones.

TGTGCCAGCAGCCCAACCGAGAGGGGGCCCGGCTACACCTTC	CASSPTERGPGYTF	TRBV9	.	TRBJ1-2	TRBD1
TGTGCCAGCAGAAAAGGGGGCACAGATACGCAGTATTTT	CASRKGGTDTQYF	TRBV6-4	.	TRBJ2-3	.
TGTGCCAGCAGCGGGAGATCTGGGACAGCGGCGAACACTGAAGCTTTCTTT	CASSGRSGTAANTEAFF	TRBV7-2	.	TRBJ1-1	TRBD1
TGTGCCTGGACATCCCCATGGGGGGCCCCCGCCACCGGGGAGCTGTTTTTT	CAWTSPWGAPATGELFF	TRBV30	.	TRBJ2-2	.
TGCGCCAGCAGCGGTCACATACTCTTTCATAATTCACCCCTCCACTTT	CASSGHILFHNSPLHF	TRBV4-1	.	TRBJ1-6	.
TGTGCCAGCAGAACTAGCGGGGGCCCCTACGAGCAGTACTTC	CASRTSGGPYEQYF	TRBV2	.	TRBJ2-7	TRBD2
TGTGCCAGCAGAGCCGGGACAGCCTATAATTCACCCCTCCACTTT	CASRAGTAYNSPLHF	TRBV25-1	.	TRBJ1-6	TRBD1
TGTGCCAGCAGCTTGGCGGGGCCTTATGGCTACACCTTC	CASSLAGPYGYTF	TRBV5-5	.	TRBJ1-2	.
TGTGCCAGCAGCCCTACAGGGGTAGATACGCAGTATTTT	CASSPTGVDTQYF	TRBV5-4	.	TRBJ2-3	TRBD1
TGTGCCAGCAGCGTAGGGGGAGGATATTCTCATGGCTACACCTTC	CASSVGGGYSHGYTF	TRBV9	.	TRBJ1-2	.
TGTGCCAGCAGCTTAGCCGTGAGCAATCAGCCCCAGCATTTT	CASSLAVSNQPQHF	TRBV11-2	.	TRBJ1-5	.
TGTGCCAGCAGCTTAGGCACTAGCGGATCCTCCTACGAGCAGTACTTC	CASSLGTSGSSYEQYF	TRBV7-6	once	TRBJ2-7	TRBD2
TGTGCCAGCAGCTTAGCAGGGGTTGGCGGGGGGGCCACAGATACGCAGTATTTT	CASSLAGVGGGATDTQYF	TRBV7-2	.	TRBJ2-3	TRBD2
TGTGCCAGCAGTGGAGACATGACCATCTACGAGCAGTACTTC	CASSGDMTIYEQYF	TRBV28	.	TRBJ2-7	.
TGTGCCAGCAGCTTGCTAGGTGGAGGGGAAAAACTGTTTTTT	CASSLLGGGEKLFF	TRBV7-9	.	TRBJ1-4	.
TGTGCCAGCAGCTTAGCGCGGGGCACCGGGGGTGAAGCTTTCTTT	CASSLARGTGGEAFF	TRBV7-2	.	TRBJ1-1	.
TGTGCCAGCAGCTTAGACGGGACAGGGGGCGAAAAACTGTTTTTT	CASSLDGTGGEKLFF	TRBV11-2	.	TRBJ1-4	TRBD1
TGCGCCAGCAGATATGACAGGGCCAATGAGCAGTTCTTC	CASRYDRANEQFF	TRBV5-1	.	TRBJ2-1	TRBD1
TGTGCCATCGGGGCGGGCTTGTCCTACGAGCAGTACTTC	CAIGAGLSYEQYF	TRBV10-3	.	TRBJ2-7	.
TGTGCCAGCAGTTTGGACAGGTTTTCTTCACCCCTCCACTTT	CASSLDRFSSPLHF	TRBV28	.	TRBJ1-6	TRBD1
TGCAGCGTTGAAGGGACAGAGGGTTTTTACAATGAGCAGTTCTTC	CSVEGTEGFYNEQFF	TRBV29-1	.	TRBJ2-1	.
TGCGCCAGCAGCCAAGATTTCGGGGGCAGCTATGGCTACACCTTC	CASSQDFGGSYGYTF	TRBV4-3	.	TRBJ1-2	.
TGTGCCAGCAGTCTCTCGCGACTGGCCTACGAGCAGTACTTC	CASSLSRLAYEQYF	TRBV27	.	TRBJ2-7	.
TGTGCCAGCACCCGAAAAACCACAACTAACACTGAAGCTTTCTTT	CASTRKTTTNTEAFF	TRBV2	.	TRBJ1-1	.
TGTGCCAGTAAAGCCCTAGCGGGGGCGGGCACCGGGGAGCTGTTTTTT	CASKALAGAGTGELFF	TRBV19	.	TRBJ2-2	TRBD2
TGTGCCAGCAGTTTATGGGGGTATGAGCAGTTCTTC	CASSLWGYEQFF	TRBV27	.	TRBJ2-1	.
TGTGCCAGCAGCAAACGAATAGGGGACAGCTCCTATAATTCACCCCTCCACTTT	CASSKRIGDSSYNSPLHF	TRBV21-1	.	TRBJ1-6	.
TGTGCCAGCAGTTCCGGGACAGGGGGCAGGGAGACCCAGTACTTC	CASSSGTGGRETQYF	TRBV2	.	TRBJ2-5	TRBD1
TGCGCCAGCAGCTTGGGGACAGGGAACACTGAAGCTTTCTTT	CASSLGTGNTEAFF	TRBV5-1	few	TRBJ1-1	TRBD1
TGCGCCAGCAGCTTGCGAAAACAGTACCAAGAGACCCAGTACTTC	CASSLRKQYQETQYF	TRBV5-1	.	TRBJ2-5	.
TGTGCCAGCAGCTCAGGTCCGGGGGCAGTTTACGAGCAGTACTTC	CASSSGPGAVYEQYF	TRBV21-1	.	TRBJ2-7	.
TGTGCCAGCAGTTTCCCCCCGAACTATGGCTACACCTTC	CASSFPPNYGYTF	TRBV28	.	TRBJ1-2	.
TGTGCCAGTAGAACAAGGGACAGGGAAGAAGCTTTCTTT	CASRTRDREEAFF	TRBV19	.	TRBJ1-1	TRBD1
TGTGCCAGCAGCGTGGGACAGGGGATGATAGCTAACTATGGCTACACCTTC	CASSVGQGMIANYGYTF	TRBV9	.	TRBJ1-2	TRBD1
TGTGCCAGCAGGGGCAGGGAAAGCACAGATACGCAGTATTTT	CASRGRESTDTQYF	TRBV2	.	TRBJ2-3	.
TGTGCCAGCAGTGCGTTACCGGGACCCGGGGACAAAGATACGCAGTATTTT	CASSALPGPGDKDTQYF	TRBV6-4	.	TRBJ2-3	.
TGTGCCAGCAGCCAAGATCCCGGCCGGGGAGAAGATGGCTACACCTTC	CASSQDPGRGEDGYTF	TRBV4-2	.	TRBJ1-2	.
TGTGCCAGCAGCTTAACCGGGGGCAGCCAAGAGACCCAGTACTTC	CASSLTGGSQETQYF	TRBV7-3	.	TRBJ2-5	.
TGTGCCAGCAGCGTAGCAGGGGACACTGAAGCTTTCTTT	CASSVAGDTEAFF	TRBV9	.	TRBJ1-1	.
TGTGCCAGTAGTAAAAACAGGAGCAATCAGCCCCAGCATTTT	CASSKNRSNQPQHF	TRBV19	.	TRBJ1-5	.
TGTGCCTCCACGGGCTCTTACGAGCAGTACTTC	CASTGSYEQYF	TRBV10-3	once	TRBJ2-7	.
TGTGCCAGTAGTATGTCGGGGGGACAAGAGACCCAGTACTTC	CASSMSGGQETQYF	TRBV19	once	TRBJ2-5	TRBD2
TGTGCCAGCAGCCGACGGCTAGCGGGGTACTACAATGAGCAGTTCTTC	CASSRRLAGYYNEQFF	TRBV7-2	.	TRBJ2-1	TRBD2
TGTGCCAGCAGCGTAGTAGCGGGGGGGCCAGAGACCCAGTACTTC	CASSVVAGGPETQYF	TRBV9	.	TRBJ2-5	TRBD2
TGTGCCAGCAGCCTACGACAGGGCGGAGGGGAGCAGTACTTC	CASSLRQGGGEQYF	TRBV7-2	.	TRBJ2-5	.
TGTGCCAGCAGCGTACGCAGCGGGGGGGTTGTCAATGAGCAGTTCTTC	CASSVRSGGVVNEQFF	TRBV9	.	TRBJ2-1	TRBD2
TGTGCCTCCAAGGGGGGGGGCACGAGGGATGAGCAGTTCTTC	CASKGGGTRDEQFF	TRBV11-3	.	TRBJ2-1	.
TGTGCCAGCAGCGTAGTCCGTCGGCCCGTTTGGAGCAATCAGCCCCAGCATTTT	CASSVVRRPVWSNQPQHF	TRBV9	once	TRBJ1-5	.